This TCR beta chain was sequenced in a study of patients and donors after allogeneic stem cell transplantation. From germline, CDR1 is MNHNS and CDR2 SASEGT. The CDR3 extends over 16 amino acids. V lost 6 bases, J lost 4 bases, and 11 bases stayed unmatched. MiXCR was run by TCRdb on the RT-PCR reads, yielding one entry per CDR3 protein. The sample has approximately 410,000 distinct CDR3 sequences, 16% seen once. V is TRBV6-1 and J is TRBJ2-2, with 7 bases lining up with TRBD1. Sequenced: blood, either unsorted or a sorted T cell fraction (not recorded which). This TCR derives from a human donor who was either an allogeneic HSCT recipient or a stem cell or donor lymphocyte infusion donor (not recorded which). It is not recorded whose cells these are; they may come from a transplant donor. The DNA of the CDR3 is TGTGCCAGCAGCGACAGGGAGCGAATAGTCACCGGGGAGCTGTTTTTT. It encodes CASSDRERIVTGELFF.